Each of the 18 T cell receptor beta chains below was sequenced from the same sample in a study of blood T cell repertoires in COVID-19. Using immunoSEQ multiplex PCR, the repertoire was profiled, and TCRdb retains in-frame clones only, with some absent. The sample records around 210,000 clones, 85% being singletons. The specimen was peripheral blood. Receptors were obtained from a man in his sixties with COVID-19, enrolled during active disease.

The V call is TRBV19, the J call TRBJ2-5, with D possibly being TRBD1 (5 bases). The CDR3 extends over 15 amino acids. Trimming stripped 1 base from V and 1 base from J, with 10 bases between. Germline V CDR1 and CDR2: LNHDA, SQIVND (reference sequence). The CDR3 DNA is TGTGCCAGTAGTATAGCCGCCAGGGTCCAAGAGACCCAGTACTTC. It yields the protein CASSIAARVQETQYF.

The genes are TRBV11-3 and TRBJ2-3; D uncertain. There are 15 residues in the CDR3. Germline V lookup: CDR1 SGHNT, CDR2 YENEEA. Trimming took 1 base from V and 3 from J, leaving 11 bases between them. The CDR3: CASSLGRRVTDTQYF. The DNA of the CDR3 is TGTGCCAGCAGCTTAGGTCGGAGAGTAACAGATACGCAGTATTTT.

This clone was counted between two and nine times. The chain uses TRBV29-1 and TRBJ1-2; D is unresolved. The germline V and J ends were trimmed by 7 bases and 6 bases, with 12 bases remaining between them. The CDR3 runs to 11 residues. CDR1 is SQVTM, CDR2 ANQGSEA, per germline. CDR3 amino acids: CSAASGNGYTF. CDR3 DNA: TGCAGCGCTGCCAGTGGTAATGGCTACACCTTC.

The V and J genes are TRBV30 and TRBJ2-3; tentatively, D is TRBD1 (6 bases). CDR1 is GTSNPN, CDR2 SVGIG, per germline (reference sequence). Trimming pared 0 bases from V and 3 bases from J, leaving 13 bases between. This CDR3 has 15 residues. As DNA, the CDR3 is TGTGCCTGGAGTGTACAGGGCCGGATGACAGATACGCAGTATTTT. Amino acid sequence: CAWSVQGRMTDTQYF.

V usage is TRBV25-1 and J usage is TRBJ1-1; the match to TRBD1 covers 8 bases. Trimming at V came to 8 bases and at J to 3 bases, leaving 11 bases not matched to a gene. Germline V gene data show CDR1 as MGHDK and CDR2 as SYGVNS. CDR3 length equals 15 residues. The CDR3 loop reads CASLPGTGRDTEAFF. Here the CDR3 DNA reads TGTGCCAGCCTACCCGGGACAGGCAGAGACACTGAAGCTTTCTTT.

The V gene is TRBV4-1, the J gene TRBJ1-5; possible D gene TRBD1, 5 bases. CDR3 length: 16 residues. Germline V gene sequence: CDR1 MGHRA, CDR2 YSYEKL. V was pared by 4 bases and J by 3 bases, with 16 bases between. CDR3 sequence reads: CASSPTGGSSNQPQHF. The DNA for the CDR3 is TGCGCCAGCAGCCCAACGGGGGGGAGTTCCAATCAGCCCCAGCATTTT.

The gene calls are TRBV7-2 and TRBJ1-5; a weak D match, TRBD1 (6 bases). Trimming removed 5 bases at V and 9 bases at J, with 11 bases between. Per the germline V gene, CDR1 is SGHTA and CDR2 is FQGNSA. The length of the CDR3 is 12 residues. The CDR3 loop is CASSLTGRPQHF. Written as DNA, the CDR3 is TGTGCCAGCAGCCTTACAGGGAGGCCCCAGCATTTT.

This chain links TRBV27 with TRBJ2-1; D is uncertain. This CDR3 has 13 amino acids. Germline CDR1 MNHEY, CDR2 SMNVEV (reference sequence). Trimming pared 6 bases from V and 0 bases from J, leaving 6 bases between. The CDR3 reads CASSRFSYNEQFF. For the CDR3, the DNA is TGTGCCAGCAGCCGGTTCTCCTACAATGAGCAGTTCTTC.

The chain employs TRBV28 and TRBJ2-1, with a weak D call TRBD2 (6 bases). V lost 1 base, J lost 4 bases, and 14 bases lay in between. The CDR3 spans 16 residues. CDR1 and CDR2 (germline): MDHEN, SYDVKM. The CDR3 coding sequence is TGTGCCAGCAGTTTATCGGTCGGGGGTCGTTACAATGAGCAGTTCTTC. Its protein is CASSLSVGGRYNEQFF.

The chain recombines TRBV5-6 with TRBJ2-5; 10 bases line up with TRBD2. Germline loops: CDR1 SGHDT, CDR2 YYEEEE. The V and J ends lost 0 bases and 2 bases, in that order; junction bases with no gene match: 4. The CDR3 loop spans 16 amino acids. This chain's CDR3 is CASSLALAGGQETQYF. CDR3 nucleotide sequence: TGTGCCAGCAGCTTGGCTTTAGCGGGAGGACAAGAGACCCAGTACTTC.

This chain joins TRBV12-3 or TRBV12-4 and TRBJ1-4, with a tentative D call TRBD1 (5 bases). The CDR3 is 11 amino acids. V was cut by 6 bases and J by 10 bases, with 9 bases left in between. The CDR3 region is CASSPGLKLFF. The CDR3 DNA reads TGTGCCAGCAGCCCGGGACTAAAACTGTTTTTT.

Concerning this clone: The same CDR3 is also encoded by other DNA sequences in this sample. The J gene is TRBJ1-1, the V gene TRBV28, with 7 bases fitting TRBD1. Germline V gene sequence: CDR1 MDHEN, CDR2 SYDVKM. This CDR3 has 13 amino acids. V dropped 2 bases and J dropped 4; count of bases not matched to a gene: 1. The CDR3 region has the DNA TGTGCCAGCAGTTTACAGGGGGGCACTGAAGCTTTCTTT. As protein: CASSLQGGTEAFF.

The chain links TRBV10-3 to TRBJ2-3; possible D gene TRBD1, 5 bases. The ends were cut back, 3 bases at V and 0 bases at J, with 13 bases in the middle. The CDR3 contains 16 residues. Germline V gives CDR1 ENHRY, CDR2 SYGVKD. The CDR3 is CAISDPPGKSTDTQYF. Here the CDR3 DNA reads TGTGCCATCAGTGACCCGCCAGGGAAGAGCACAGATACGCAGTATTTT.

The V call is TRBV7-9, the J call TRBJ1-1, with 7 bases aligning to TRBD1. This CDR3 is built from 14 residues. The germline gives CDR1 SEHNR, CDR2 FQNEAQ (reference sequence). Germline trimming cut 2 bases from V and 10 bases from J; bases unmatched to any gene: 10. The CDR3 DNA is TGTGCCAGCAGCTTAACAGGGGATCAGGGGGGAGCTTTCTTT. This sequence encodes CASSLTGDQGGAFF.

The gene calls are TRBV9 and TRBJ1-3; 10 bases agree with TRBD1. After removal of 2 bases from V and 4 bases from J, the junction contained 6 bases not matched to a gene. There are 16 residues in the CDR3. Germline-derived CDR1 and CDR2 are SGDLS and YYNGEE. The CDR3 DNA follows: TGTGCCAGCAGCGTGCTTGACAGGGGGCCCGGAAACACCATATATTTT. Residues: CASSVLDRGPGNTIYF.

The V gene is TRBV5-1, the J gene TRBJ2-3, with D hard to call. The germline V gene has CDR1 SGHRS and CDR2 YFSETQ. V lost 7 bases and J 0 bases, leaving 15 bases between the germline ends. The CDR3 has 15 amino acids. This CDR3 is CASGPRDSSTDTQYF. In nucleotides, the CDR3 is TGCGCCAGCGGTCCCCGAGATTCTAGCACAGATACGCAGTATTTT. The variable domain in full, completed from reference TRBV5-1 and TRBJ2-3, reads KAGVTQTPRYLIKTRGQQVTLSCSPISGHRSVSWYQQTPGQGLQFLFEYFSETQRNKGNFPGRFSGRQFSNSRSEMNVSTLELGDSALYLCASGPRDSSTDTQYFGPGTRLTVL.

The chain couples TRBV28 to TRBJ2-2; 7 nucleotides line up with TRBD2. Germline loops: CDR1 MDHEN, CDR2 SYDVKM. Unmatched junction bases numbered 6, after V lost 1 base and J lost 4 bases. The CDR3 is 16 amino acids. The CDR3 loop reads CASSLSAGAGTGELFF. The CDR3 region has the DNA TGTGCCAGCAGTTTATCGGCGGGAGCGGGCACCGGGGAGCTGTTTTTT.

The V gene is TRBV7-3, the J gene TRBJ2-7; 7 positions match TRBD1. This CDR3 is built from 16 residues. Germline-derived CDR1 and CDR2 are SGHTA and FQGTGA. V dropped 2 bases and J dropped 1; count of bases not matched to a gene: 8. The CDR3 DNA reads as TGTGCCAGCAGCTTAGACAGGGACCAAGGGTCCTACGAGCAGTACTTC. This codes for CASSLDRDQGSYEQYF.